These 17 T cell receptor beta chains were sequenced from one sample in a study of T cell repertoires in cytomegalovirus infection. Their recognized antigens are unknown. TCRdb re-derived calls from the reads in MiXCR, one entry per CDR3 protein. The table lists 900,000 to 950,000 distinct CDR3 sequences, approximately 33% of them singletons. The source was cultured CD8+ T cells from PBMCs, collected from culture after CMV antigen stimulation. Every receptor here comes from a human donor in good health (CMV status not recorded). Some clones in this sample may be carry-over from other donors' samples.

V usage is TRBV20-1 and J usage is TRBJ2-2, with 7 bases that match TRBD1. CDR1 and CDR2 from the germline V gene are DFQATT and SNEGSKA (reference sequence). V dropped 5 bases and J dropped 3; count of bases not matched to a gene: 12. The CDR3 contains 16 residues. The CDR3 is CSALLRDSVYTGELFF. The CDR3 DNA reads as TGCAGTGCTCTCCTCCGGGACAGCGTATACACCGGGGAGCTGTTTTTT.

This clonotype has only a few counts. CDR3 nucleotide sequence: TGCGCCAGCAGTGAGTCGAGTCAGTTCGACGAGCAGTACTTC. Residues: CASSESSQFDEQYF. J is TRBJ2-7 and V is TRBV10-2; D gene unclear. Germline V CDR1 and CDR2: WSHSY, SAAADI. The CDR3 consists of 14 residues. V was pared by 0 bases and J by 5 bases, with 11 bases between.

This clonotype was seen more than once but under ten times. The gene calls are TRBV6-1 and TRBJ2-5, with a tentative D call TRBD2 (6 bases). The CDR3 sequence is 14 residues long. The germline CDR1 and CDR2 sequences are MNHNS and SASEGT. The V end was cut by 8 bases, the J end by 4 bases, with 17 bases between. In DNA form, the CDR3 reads TGTGCCAGCTCGACCGGGACTTTGGTAGAGACCCAGTACTTC. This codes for CASSTGTLVETQYF.

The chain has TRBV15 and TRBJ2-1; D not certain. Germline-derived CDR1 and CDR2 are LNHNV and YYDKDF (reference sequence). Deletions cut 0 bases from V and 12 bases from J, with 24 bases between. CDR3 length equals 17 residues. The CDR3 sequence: CATSRDSPSLAELGQFF. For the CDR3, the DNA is TGTGCCACCAGCAGAGATTCTCCCTCGCTCGCTGAACTTGGGCAGTTCTTC.

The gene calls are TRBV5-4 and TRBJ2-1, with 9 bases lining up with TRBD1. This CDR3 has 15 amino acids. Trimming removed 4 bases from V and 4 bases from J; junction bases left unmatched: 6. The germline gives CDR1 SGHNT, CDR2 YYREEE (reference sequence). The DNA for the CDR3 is TGTGCCAGCAGCGTGACAGGGACAGGGTACAATGAGCAGTTCTTC. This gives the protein CASSVTGTGYNEQFF.

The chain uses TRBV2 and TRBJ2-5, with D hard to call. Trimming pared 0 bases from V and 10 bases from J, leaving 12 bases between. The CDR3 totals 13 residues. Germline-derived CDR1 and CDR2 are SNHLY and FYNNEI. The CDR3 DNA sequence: TGTGCCAGCAGTGAAGCGCCACGGTTAGGCCAGTACTTC. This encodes CASSEAPRLGQYF.

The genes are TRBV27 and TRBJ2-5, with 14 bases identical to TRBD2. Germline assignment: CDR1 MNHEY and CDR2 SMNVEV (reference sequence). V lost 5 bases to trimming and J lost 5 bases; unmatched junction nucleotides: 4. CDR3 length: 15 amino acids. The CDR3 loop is CASSRLAGGGETQYF. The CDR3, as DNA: TGTGCCAGCAGTAGACTAGCGGGGGGGGGTGAGACCCAGTACTTC.

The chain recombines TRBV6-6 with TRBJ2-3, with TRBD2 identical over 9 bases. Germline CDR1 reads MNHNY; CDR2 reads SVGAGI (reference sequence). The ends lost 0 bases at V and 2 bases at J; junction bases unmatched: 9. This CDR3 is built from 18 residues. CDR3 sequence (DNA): TGTGCCAGCAGTTACTCCCATAGCGGGGGCGATCCCACAGATACGCAGTATTTT. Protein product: CASSYSHSGGDPTDTQYF.

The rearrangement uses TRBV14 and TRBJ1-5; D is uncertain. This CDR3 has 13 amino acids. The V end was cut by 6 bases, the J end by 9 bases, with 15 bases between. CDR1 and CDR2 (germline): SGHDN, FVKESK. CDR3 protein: CASSLLPGAPQHF. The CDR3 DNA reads TGTGCCAGCAGTCTCTTACCGGGAGCGCCCCAGCATTTT.

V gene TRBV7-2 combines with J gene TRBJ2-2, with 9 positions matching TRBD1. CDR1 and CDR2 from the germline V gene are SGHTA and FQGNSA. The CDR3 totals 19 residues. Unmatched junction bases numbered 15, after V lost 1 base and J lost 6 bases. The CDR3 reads CASSLVLGQGILEAGELFF. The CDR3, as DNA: TGTGCCAGCAGCTTAGTATTAGGACAGGGGATCCTTGAGGCCGGGGAGCTGTTTTTT. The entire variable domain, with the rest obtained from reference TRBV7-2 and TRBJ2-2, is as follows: GAGVSQSPSNKVTEKGKDVELRCDPISGHTALYWYRQSLGQGLEFLIYFQGNSAPDKSGLPSDRFSAERTGGSVSTLTIQRTQQEDSAVYLCASSLVLGQGILEAGELFFGEGSRLTVL.

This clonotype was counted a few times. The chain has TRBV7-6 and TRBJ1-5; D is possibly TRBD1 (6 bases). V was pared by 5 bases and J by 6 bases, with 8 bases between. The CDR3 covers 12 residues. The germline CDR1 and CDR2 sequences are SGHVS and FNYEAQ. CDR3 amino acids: CASSKGGQPQHF. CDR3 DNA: TGTGCCAGCAGCAAGGGGGGTCAGCCCCAGCATTTT.

CDR3 sequence: CASKELGTNEQFF. The CDR3 DNA sequence: TGTGCCAGCAAGGAGCTGGGGACCAATGAGCAGTTCTTC. The chain joins TRBV28 to TRBJ2-1; D may correspond to TRBD1 or TRBD2 (5 bases each). The CDR3 extends over 13 amino acids. The germline V and J ends were trimmed by 7 bases and 6 bases, with 13 bases remaining between them. Germline V lookup: CDR1 MDHEN, CDR2 SYDVKM.

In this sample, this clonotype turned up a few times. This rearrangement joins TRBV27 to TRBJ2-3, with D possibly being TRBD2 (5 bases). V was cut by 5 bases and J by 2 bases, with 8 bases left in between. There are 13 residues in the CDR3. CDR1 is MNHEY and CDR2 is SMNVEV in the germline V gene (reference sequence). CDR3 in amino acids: CASSGGFTDTQYF. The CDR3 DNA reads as TGTGCCAGCAGTGGAGGATTCACAGATACGCAGTATTTT.

The CDR3 loop reads CASSLWARDASYEQYV. The CDR3 DNA reads as TGTGCCAGCAGCTTATGGGCCAGGGATGCATCCTACGAGCAGTACGTC. The V and J genes are TRBV11-2 and TRBJ2-7, with a weak D call TRBD1 (5 bases). V lost 2 bases and J 1 base, leaving 15 bases between the germline ends. Germline values: CDR1 SGHAT, CDR2 FQNNGV. The CDR3 covers 16 residues.

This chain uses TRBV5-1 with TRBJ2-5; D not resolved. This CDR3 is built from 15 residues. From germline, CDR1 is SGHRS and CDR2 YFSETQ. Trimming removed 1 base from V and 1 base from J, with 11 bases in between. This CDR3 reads CASSLKGPVQETQYF. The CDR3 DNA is TGCGCCAGCAGCTTGAAAGGTCCGGTCCAAGAGACCCAGTACTTC.

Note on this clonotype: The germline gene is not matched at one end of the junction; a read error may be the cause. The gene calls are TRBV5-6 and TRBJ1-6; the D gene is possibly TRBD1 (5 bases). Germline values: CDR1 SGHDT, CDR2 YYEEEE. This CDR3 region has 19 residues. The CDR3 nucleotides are TGTGCCACCAGCTTGGGGCAGGCCAGGGCTAGCTCCTATAATTCACCCCTCCACTTT. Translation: CATSLGQARASSYNSPLHF.

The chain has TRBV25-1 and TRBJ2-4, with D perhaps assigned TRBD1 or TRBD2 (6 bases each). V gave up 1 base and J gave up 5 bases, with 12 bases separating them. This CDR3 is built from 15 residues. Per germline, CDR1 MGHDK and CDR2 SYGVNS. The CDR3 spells CASSESSGAENIQYF. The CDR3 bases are TGTGCCAGCAGTGAATCCTCGGGGGCTGAAAACATTCAGTACTTC.